This passage covers 32 T cell receptor beta chains from one sample sequenced in a study of blood T cells in healthy people across ages. Combining a sample-barcoded 5' primer with a J-beta primer mix, a second PCR ran for about 7 to 12 cycles. Each CDR3 protein gets one entry after TCRdb re-called the 5' RACE reads with MiXCR. The data show hundreds of thousands of distinct CDR3 sequences, with about 51% seen just once and about 13% held by the top ten. The sequenced sample was blood. Source of these receptors: a woman of 80 years or more in good health.

This clonotype has ten or more counts. The chain has TRBV6-5 and TRBJ2-7; 10 bases fit TRBD2. This CDR3 comprises 13 residues. In germline, CDR1 is MNHEY, CDR2 SVGAGI. V lost 6 bases to trimming and J lost 3 bases; unmatched junction nucleotides: 2. The CDR3 DNA sequence: TGTGCCAGCAGACGGACTAGCGGCTACGAGCAGTACTTC. Its protein product is CASRRTSGYEQYF.

Points on this clonotype: A much larger clonotype is one base distant, so this may be a read error. The V call is TRBV20-1, the J call TRBJ2-7, with 8 positions matching TRBD2. This CDR3 has 13 residues. Germline V CDR1 and CDR2: DFQATT, SNEGSKA (reference sequence). The CDR3 sequence is CSAEAGVSYELYF. CDR3 DNA sequence: TGCAGTGCCGAAGCGGGAGTCTCCTACGAGCTGTACTTC.

V gene TRBV7-2 combines with J gene TRBJ2-1; TRBD1 aligns across 9 bases. V shed 8 bases and J 9 bases; nucleotides not matched to a gene: 11. The CDR3 spans 14 residues. The germline CDR1 and CDR2 sequences are SGHTA and FQGNSA. The CDR3 region is CASDPPGTGSEQFF. The CDR3, as DNA: TGTGCCAGCGACCCTCCTGGGACAGGGAGTGAGCAGTTCTTC.

This clonotype was counted a few times. This chain connects TRBV12-3 or TRBV12-4 to TRBJ2-3; D is ambiguous. The CDR3 runs to 14 residues. Trimming removed 2 bases at V and 0 bases at J, with 6 bases between. CDR3 loop: CASSLLGSTDTQYF. The DNA for the CDR3 is TGTGCCAGCAGTTTATTGGGGAGCACAGATACGCAGTATTTT.

The chain links TRBV4-3 to TRBJ2-1; D remains ambiguous. V was pared by 3 bases and J by 2 bases, with 14 bases between. The CDR3 has 16 residues. Germline CDR1 and CDR2: LGHNA and YSLEER. The CDR3 DNA is TGCGCCAGCAGCCAGGTGATCGATGTTACCTACAATGAGCAGTTCTTC. Amino acid sequence: CASSQVIDVTYNEQFF.

This clonotype was seen many times. J is TRBJ2-1 and V is TRBV4-2; TRBD2 agrees at 7 bases. The CDR3 loop spans 14 amino acids. The ends lost 1 base at V and 8 bases at J; junction bases unmatched: 5. The germline V gene encodes CDR1 LGHNA and CDR2 YNFKEQ. The DNA of the CDR3 is TGTGCCAGCAGCCAAGTTGGCGGGAGCGATGAGCAGTTCTTC. It specifies CASSQVGGSDEQFF.

The J gene is TRBJ1-1, the V gene TRBV28; D may be TRBD1 (6 bases). V was shortened by 5 bases and J by 0 bases, with 16 bases between the two germline ends. Germline V lookup: CDR1 MDHEN, CDR2 SYDVKM. There are 16 residues in the CDR3. CDR3 in amino acids: CASSPDRGGMNTEAFF. The CDR3, as DNA: TGTGCCAGCAGTCCCGATAGGGGGGGGATGAACACTGAAGCTTTCTTT.

This clonotype has at least ten counts. The V and J genes are TRBV7-9 and TRBJ2-7, with D maybe TRBD2 (5 bases). CDR3 length equals 16 residues. Trimming removed 5 bases from V and 1 base from J, with 18 bases in between. Germline V lookup: CDR1 SEHNR, CDR2 FQNEAQ (reference sequence). In DNA, the CDR3 is TGTGCCAGCAGCCCCAGCTCTCCCGGGATTTCCTACGAGCAGTACTTC. Residues: CASSPSSPGISYEQYF.

As for this clonotype: Germline is not matched at one junction end, which may reflect a read error. This chain uses TRBV29-1 with TRBJ1-4; 9 nucleotides line up with TRBD1. Germline values: CDR1 SQVTM, CDR2 ANQGSEA. There are 13 residues in the CDR3. The CDR3 sequence is CSAEQGAGEKLFF. The DNA of the CDR3 is TGCAGCGCTGAACAGGGGGCGGGTGAAAAACTGTTTTTT.

The table lists this clonotype with many counts. This chain uses TRBV20-1 with TRBJ1-5, with a tentative D call TRBD1 (6 bases). The V end was cut by 0 bases, the J end by 0 bases, with 18 bases between. CDR3 size: 18 residues. CDR1 is DFQATT and CDR2 is SNEGSKA in the germline V gene (reference sequence). For the CDR3, the DNA is TGCAGTGCTAGAGATTTCAGGGGCCGAACGTATAGCAATCAGCCCCAGCATTTT. Its protein is CSARDFRGRTYSNQPQHF.

On this clonotype: An end of the junction does not agree with germline; a read error may underlie this. The chain uses TRBV7-9 and TRBJ1-1, with no clear D. Germline CDR1 and CDR2: SEHNR and FQNEAQ (reference sequence). The CDR3 sequence is 14 residues long. For the CDR3, the DNA is TGTGCCAGCAGCTTAGAAGGAGGGAGCACTGAAACTTTCTTT. Translation gives CASSLEGGSTETFF.

On this clonotype: This could be a read error, since a much larger clone is one nucleotide away. As DNA, the CDR3 is TGTGTCAGCACCTATTGGGGGGGAAATGAGCAGTACTTC. This gives the protein CVSTYWGGNEQYF. The V gene is TRBV11-2, the J gene TRBJ2-5, with TRBD2 matching over 7 bases. This CDR3 has 13 residues. Per the germline V gene, CDR1 is SGHAT and CDR2 is FQNNGV. The variable domain in full, with the rest retrieved from reference TRBV11-2 and TRBJ2-5, is EAGVAQSPRYKIIEKRQSVAFWCNPISGHATLYWYQQILGQGPKLLIQFQNNGVVDDSQLPKDRFSAERLKGVDSTLKIQPAKLEDSAVYLCVSTYWGGNEQYFGPGTRLLVL.

This clonotype has just a few counts. The rearrangement joins TRBV12-3 or TRBV12-4 to TRBJ2-3; 9 bases are shared with TRBD1. The CDR3 sequence is 17 residues long. V gave up 5 bases and J gave up 4 bases; unmatched junction bases: 13. The CDR3 reads CASSGPGTGRGADTQYF. DNA of the CDR3: TGTGCCAGCAGTGGCCCCGGGACAGGGCGCGGCGCAGATACGCAGTATTTT.

J is TRBJ1-2 and V is TRBV4-2; no clear D gene. V was trimmed by 0 bases and J by 3 bases, leaving 11 bases between them. Germline assignment: CDR1 LGHNA and CDR2 YNFKEQ. The CDR3 spans 15 residues. CDR3 DNA sequence: TGTGCCAGCAGCCAAGACCAGGCCGTCCACTATGGCTACACCTTC. It codes for CASSQDQAVHYGYTF.

At least ten counts were recorded for this clonotype. This chain joins TRBV29-1 and TRBJ2-7; 12 bases agree with TRBD2. Germline assignment: CDR1 SQVTM and CDR2 ANQGSEA. This CDR3 is 13 amino acids long. V trimming: 4 bases; J trimming: 2 bases; junction bases outside the gene matches: 0. The CDR3 sequence: CSVASGRAYEQYF. CDR3 in DNA: TGCAGCGTTGCTAGCGGGAGGGCCTACGAGCAGTACTTC.

The chain carries TRBV2 and TRBJ2-5, with 8 bases identical to TRBD1. Germline CDR1 is SNHLY and CDR2 is FYNNEI. J lost 4 bases, V lost 11 bases, and 9 bases had no gene match. This CDR3 is built from 13 residues. This CDR3 is CAGSGQVGETQYF. The CDR3 nucleotides read TGTGCCGGCTCGGGACAGGTGGGAGAGACCCAGTACTTC.

Turning to this clonotype: Possible read error: a much larger clone is one base away. V is TRBV28 and J is TRBJ2-7; unclear D gene. The end of the DNA aligns better with TRBJ2-5, so the J call may be wrong. The CDR3 is 13 amino acids. Germline assignment: CDR1 MDHEN and CDR2 SYDVKM. CDR3 residues: CVSRERVKETQYF. The CDR3 DNA reads as TGTGTCAGCAGAGAAAGGGTGAAAGAGACCCAGTACTTC.

This clonotype was found once. The rearrangement joins TRBV28 to TRBJ2-7, with D unclear. The germline V gene encodes CDR1 MDHEN and CDR2 SYDVKM. The CDR3 loop spans 16 amino acids. Trimming removed 5 bases at V and 0 bases at J, with 17 bases between. The CDR3 nucleotides are TGTGCCAGCAGTACCGACCTTACCGATAGCTCCTACGAGCAGTACTTC. This translates into CASSTDLTDSSYEQYF.

As to this clonotype: A much larger clone lies one base from this, so it may be a read error. The chain joins TRBV7-9 to TRBJ2-5; D might be TRBD1 (5 bases). The CDR3 loop spans 14 amino acids. Germline-derived CDR1 and CDR2 are SEHNR and FQNEAQ (reference sequence). V lost 2 bases to trimming and J lost 4 bases, with 11 bases between them. The CDR3 coding sequence is TGTGCCAGCAGCTTAAGGGGATGCGGAGAGACCCAGTACTTC. Protein product: CASSLRGCGETQYF.

This clonotype has a handful of counts. The genes are TRBV7-2 and TRBJ1-2; TRBD1 might be the D (5 bases). Per the germline V gene, CDR1 is SGHTA and CDR2 is FQGNSA. This CDR3 has 14 residues. Between the trimmed V and J ends, which lost 5 bases and 8 bases, there was a span of 18 bases. As DNA, the CDR3 is TGTGCCAGCAGCAGACCGGGGACCCCCGGGGGCTACACCTTC. This gives the protein CASSRPGTPGGYTF.

The chain employs TRBV29-1 and TRBJ2-4; 7 bases fit TRBD1. Judging by the DNA end, TRBJ2-7 fits better; the J call may be wrong. The germline gives CDR1 SQVTM, CDR2 ANQGSEA. This CDR3 comprises 13 residues. The DNA of the CDR3 is TGCAGCGTTTCGGGACAGAGCTCCTACGAGCAGTACTTC. Its translation is CSVSGQSSYEQYF.

This chain uses TRBV12-3 or TRBV12-4 with TRBJ1-2; D may be TRBD1 (5 bases). The ends were cut back, 6 bases at V and 4 bases at J, with 15 bases in the middle. The CDR3 has 14 residues. This CDR3 reads CASRWGEWSYGYTF. The CDR3 nucleotides read TGTGCCAGCAGATGGGGGGAGTGGAGCTATGGCTACACCTTC.

This clonotype was recorded many times. The rearrangement links TRBV20-1 to TRBJ1-1; no firm D call. CDR1 and CDR2 from the germline V gene are DFQATT and SNEGSKA (reference sequence). V lost 2 bases and J 5 bases, leaving 3 bases between the germline ends. The CDR3 contains 10 residues. In nucleotides, the CDR3 is TGCAGTGCTAGATATACTGAAGCTTTCTTT. Translated: CSARYTEAFF.

Only one count was recorded for this clonotype. V is TRBV4-3 and J is TRBJ2-4; TRBD2 matches 11 bases. Germline loops: CDR1 LGHNA, CDR2 YSLEER. The CDR3 is made up of 15 amino acids. V was pared by 1 base and J by 15 bases, with 11 bases of the junction left unmatched. CDR3 sequence: CASSQATSGDQRMYF. DNA of the CDR3: TGCGCCAGCAGCCAAGCGACTAGCGGGGATCAAAGAATGTACTTC.

This clonotype has ten or more counts. The V gene is TRBV20-1, the J gene TRBJ1-2, with 7 bases identical to TRBD1. The V gene's germline CDR1 is DFQATT and CDR2 SNEGSKA (reference sequence). The CDR3 is 13 amino acids. V was clipped by 6 bases and J by 0 bases; unmatched bases: 4. CDR3 sequence reads: CSANRGPNYGYTF. For the CDR3, the DNA is TGCAGTGCCAACAGGGGTCCTAACTATGGCTACACCTTC.

The chain combines TRBV11-3 with TRBJ2-1; 8 bases agree with TRBD2. In germline, CDR1 is SGHNT, CDR2 YENEEA. The length of the CDR3 is 16 residues. V shed 5 bases, J shed 7 bases, and the junction held 13 bases outside the gene matches. CDR3 loop: CASSRSGGQLENEQFF. In DNA, the CDR3 is TGTGCCAGCAGCCGGAGCGGGGGCCAACTCGAGAATGAGCAGTTCTTC.

The table lists this clonotype with many counts. This chain links TRBV6-6 with TRBJ2-3; D not resolved. Deletions cut 2 bases from V and 7 bases from J, with 7 bases between. Germline V gene lookup returns CDR1 MNHNY and CDR2 SVGAGI (reference sequence). This CDR3 has 12 amino acids. CDR3 sequence: CASSYPSYTQYF. The CDR3, as DNA: TGTGCCAGCAGTTACCCCTCATATACGCAGTATTTT.

DNA for the CDR3: TGTGCCAGCAGCCCGAACTCGGGGGGTGCCGGGGAGCTGTTTTTT. Encoded protein: CASSPNSGGAGELFF. This sequence joins TRBV4-2 and TRBJ2-2; TRBD2 matches at 7 bases. CDR1 LGHNA and CDR2 YNFKEQ come from the germline V gene. This CDR3 has 15 residues. The junction had 8 bases not matched to a gene; V was cut back by 4 bases and J by 6 bases.

There are many counts of this clonotype. V and J are TRBV20-1 and TRBJ2-3; possible D gene TRBD1, 5 bases. Trimming pared 6 bases from V and 2 bases from J, leaving 15 bases between. In germline, CDR1 is DFQATT, CDR2 SNEGSKA (reference sequence). This CDR3 has 14 amino acids. The CDR3 spells CSAGEKGLTDTQYF. As DNA, the CDR3 is TGCAGTGCAGGGGAAAAGGGCCTCACAGATACGCAGTATTTT.

This clonotype was seen at least ten times. The rearrangement links TRBV27 to TRBJ2-7; TRBD2 is a possible D gene (5 bases). Trimming removed 6 bases at V and 0 bases at J, with 12 bases between. Germline-derived CDR1 and CDR2 are MNHEY and SMNVEV (reference sequence). The CDR3 has 14 residues. The CDR3 loop reads CASRKTIGSYEQYF. The CDR3 DNA sequence: TGTGCCAGCAGAAAGACTATCGGCTCCTACGAGCAGTACTTC.

This clonotype was detected many times. The V call is TRBV5-1, the J call TRBJ2-3; 10 bases match TRBD2. Germline V lookup: CDR1 SGHRS, CDR2 YFSETQ. The CDR3 is made up of 16 amino acids. V trimming: 3 bases; J trimming: 2 bases; junction bases outside the gene matches: 6. The CDR3: CASSSIAGGNTDTQYF. CDR3 sequence (DNA): TGCGCCAGCAGCTCCATAGCGGGAGGCAACACAGATACGCAGTATTTT.

This clonotype was detected ten times or more. The chain links TRBV27 to TRBJ2-7; D is uncertain. The CDR3 runs to 15 residues. Germline values: CDR1 MNHEY, CDR2 SMNVEV (reference sequence). The germline V and J ends were trimmed by 5 bases and 1 base, with 15 bases remaining between them. The CDR3 region has the DNA TGTGCCAGCAGTAACCCGACTTTAGCTTCCTACGAGCAGTACTTC. Encoded protein: CASSNPTLASYEQYF.